Following are 25 T cell receptor beta chains from one sample sequenced in a study of blood T cell repertoires in COVID-19. The assay was immunoSEQ multiplex PCR, and TCRdb's table has in-frame clones only and misses some. The data hold a few hundred thousand clones, with 80% to 90% observed a single time. The sequenced sample was peripheral blood. The receptor source for this set is a man aged 18 to 30 who had recovered from COVID-19.

V usage is TRBV7-6 and J usage is TRBJ2-1, with 7 positions matching TRBD2. The length of the CDR3 is 14 residues. CDR1 is SGHVS, CDR2 FNYEAQ, per germline. Trimming cost V 1 base and J 12 bases; bases outside gene matches: 9. CDR3 loop: CASSLVGELAVQFF. As DNA, the CDR3 is TGTGCCAGCAGCTTAGTGGGGGAGCTAGCGGTGCAGTTCTTC. Using reference TRBV7-6 and TRBJ2-1 for the parts outside the CDR3, the full variable domain is GAGVSQSPRYKVTKRGQDVALRCDPISGHVSLYWYRQALGQGPEFLTYFNYEAQQDKSGLPNDRFSAERPEGSISTLTIQRTEQRDSAMYRCASSLVGELAVQFFGPGTRLTVL.

This sequence joins TRBV5-8 and TRBJ1-5; 10 bases fit TRBD1. The CDR3 covers 14 residues. J was trimmed by 2 bases and V by 4 bases; bases with no gene match: 0. CDR1 is SGHTS, CDR2 YDEGEE, per germline. The DNA for the CDR3 is TGTGCCAGCAGCGGGACAGGGGGCAATCAGCCCCAGCATTTT. It yields the protein CASSGTGGNQPQHF.

The J gene is TRBJ1-3, the V gene TRBV12-3 or TRBV12-4, with D possibly being TRBD1 (5 bases). The V end lost 6 bases, the J end lost 1 base, and 7 bases lay between the germline ends. This CDR3 is built from 13 residues. The CDR3 loop reads CASRRTSGNTIYF. CDR3 nucleotide sequence: TGTGCCAGCAGGCGGACATCTGGAAACACCATATATTTT.

The chain recombines TRBV10-2 with TRBJ1-5, with D unresolved. V was cut by 0 bases and J by 5 bases, with 14 bases left in between. The CDR3 has 16 residues. Looked up from germline, CDR1 is WSHSY and CDR2 is SAAADI. This CDR3 reads CASSESRGIGDQPQHF. The CDR3 coding sequence is TGCGCCAGCAGTGAGTCGCGGGGAATTGGGGATCAGCCCCAGCATTTT.

This sequence joins TRBV6-2 or TRBV6-3 and TRBJ1-2; 9 bases agree with TRBD1. The CDR3 contains 14 residues. Germline CDR1 is MNHEY and CDR2 is SVGEGT. V dropped 6 bases and J dropped 6; count of bases not matched to a gene: 8. The CDR3 nucleotides read TGTGCCAGCAGCCGGACAGGGGAATGGAATGGCTACACCTTC. It translates to CASSRTGEWNGYTF.

The chain links TRBV19 to TRBJ1-2; TRBD1 matches 10 bases. The CDR3 contains 12 residues. Germline CDR1 LNHDA, CDR2 SQIVND (reference sequence). J gave up 14 bases and V 7 bases, and 10 bases lay outside the gene matches. The CDR3 here is CASISGTGVFTF. Here the CDR3 DNA reads TGTGCCAGTATCTCCGGGACAGGGGTCTTTACCTTC.

This sequence joins TRBV19 and TRBJ1-1; D perhaps matches TRBD1 (5 bases). The germline CDR1 and CDR2 sequences are LNHDA and SQIVND (reference sequence). This CDR3 spans 15 amino acids. V gave up 5 bases and J gave up 4 bases, with 17 bases separating them. The CDR3 is CASSFGDSLSTEAFF. In DNA, the CDR3 is TGTGCCAGTAGTTTCGGGGACTCCCTAAGCACTGAAGCTTTCTTT.

This chain joins TRBV5-4 and TRBJ2-5; the D gene is possibly TRBD2 (6 bases). Per the germline V gene, CDR1 is SGHNT and CDR2 is YYREEE (reference sequence). Trimming stripped 5 bases from V and 2 bases from J, with 10 bases between. The length of the CDR3 is 13 residues. The DNA of the CDR3 is TGTGCCAGCAGGGAGGGGACTCAAGAGACCCAGTACTTC. It translates to CASREGTQETQYF.

The chain uses TRBV11-3 and TRBJ2-2, with D tentatively TRBD1 (6 bases). V was trimmed by 0 bases and J by 4 bases, leaving 12 bases between them. The germline gives CDR1 SGHNT, CDR2 YENEEA. This CDR3 has 16 residues. The CDR3 sequence is CASSLDGTRSTGELFF. The CDR3 nucleotides read TGTGCCAGCAGCTTAGACGGGACAAGAAGCACCGGGGAGCTGTTTTTT.

V usage is TRBV11-3 and J usage is TRBJ2-3; 14 bases line up with TRBD2. Trimming cost V 1 base and J 4 bases; bases outside gene matches: 4. Germline-derived CDR1 and CDR2 are SGHNT and YENEEA. The CDR3 has 17 amino acids. CDR3 in DNA: TGTGCCAGCAGCTTAGGGGGACTAGCGGGAGTTGCAGATACGCAGTATTTT. Its protein is CASSLGGLAGVADTQYF. Full variable domain (remainder filled in from reference TRBV11-3 and TRBJ2-3): EAGVVQSPRYKIIEKKQPVAFWCNPISGHNTLYWYLQNLGQGPELLIRYENEEAVDDSQLPKDRFSAERLKGVDSTLKIQPAELGDSAVYLCASSLGGLAGVADTQYFGPGTRLTVL.

The J gene is TRBJ2-7, the V gene TRBV7-4, with 10 bases aligning to TRBD2. The CDR3 totals 16 residues. The J segment lost 5 bases and the V segment lost 1 base, leaving 8 bases of the junction unmatched. Germline CDR1 reads SGHVT; CDR2 reads SQSDAQ. The CDR3 sequence: CASSLVRLAGVDEQYF. The CDR3 DNA reads as TGTGCCAGCAGCTTAGTCCGTCTAGCGGGGGTCGACGAGCAGTACTTC. Drawing the rest from reference TRBV7-4 and TRBJ2-7, the complete variable domain is GAGVSQSPRYKVAKRGRDVALRCDSISGHVTLYWYRQTLGQGSEVLTYSQSDAQRDKSGRPSGRFSAERPERSVSTLKIQRTEQGDSAVYLCASSLVRLAGVDEQYFGPGTRLTVT.

The V call is TRBV27, the J call TRBJ2-7; 7 nucleotides agree with TRBD1. The CDR3 totals 14 residues. V lost 2 bases and J lost 4; bases outside the gene matches: 5. The germline CDR1 and CDR2 sequences are MNHEY and SMNVEV (reference sequence). The CDR3 is CASSLGDRAYEQYF. The CDR3 DNA sequence: TGTGCCAGCAGTTTAGGAGACAGGGCGTACGAGCAGTACTTC.

J is TRBJ2-3 and V is TRBV12-3 or TRBV12-4; TRBD1 matches at 9 bases. Trimming took 10 bases from V and 2 from J; bases not matched to a gene: 4. The CDR3 sequence is 13 residues long. The CDR3 loop reads CATRDRATDTQYF. The CDR3 DNA sequence: TGTGCCACCCGGGACAGGGCCACAGATACGCAGTATTTT.

This clone was observed a few times. The J gene is TRBJ2-1, the V gene TRBV6-5; 10 positions agree with TRBD2. The CDR3 contains 15 residues. Looked up from germline, CDR1 is MNHEY and CDR2 is SVGAGI. V was pared by 7 bases and J by 3 bases, with 6 bases of the junction left unmatched. The CDR3 coding sequence is TGTGCCAGCAACCCCCGACTAGCGGGCTACAATGAGCAGTTCTTC. It is translated as CASNPRLAGYNEQFF.

The chain joins TRBV9 to TRBJ2-3; maybe TRBD2 (7 bases). Trimming took 6 bases from V and 2 from J, leaving 13 bases between them. CDR3 size: 14 residues. The germline gives CDR1 SGDLS, CDR2 YYNGEE. The CDR3 coding sequence is TGTGCCAGCACCGGAGGGGGGGCCACAGATACGCAGTATTTT. It encodes CASTGGGATDTQYF.

This sequence joins TRBV4-3 and TRBJ1-4, with a weak D call TRBD1 (6 bases). Germline lookup yields CDR1 LGHNA and CDR2 YSLEER. The CDR3 has 20 residues. V was cut by 1 base and J by 0 bases, with 21 bases left in between. The CDR3 DNA reads TGCGCCAGCAGCCAAGCCCTCCCGGGACAACCACTTGCAACTAATGAAAAACTGTTTTTT. This sequence encodes CASSQALPGQPLATNEKLFF.

This chain joins TRBV4-1 and TRBJ2-7, with D unclear. The germline gives CDR1 MGHRA, CDR2 YSYEKL. The CDR3 runs to 12 residues. V lost 1 base to trimming and J lost 11 bases, with 12 bases between them. CDR3 DNA sequence: TGCGCCAGCAGCCAAGGAATCGCGGCTGAGTACTTC. This codes for CASSQGIAAEYF.

V gene TRBV6-5 combines with J gene TRBJ2-1, with 8 bases aligning to TRBD1. V trimming: 10 bases; J trimming: 7 bases; junction bases outside the gene matches: 15. This CDR3 is 15 amino acids long. The germline V gene has CDR1 MNHEY and CDR2 SVGAGI. The CDR3 DNA reads as TGTGCCACCATGGGCCCGGGGGACAGGTATAATGAGCAGTTCTTC. Translating gives CATMGPGDRYNEQFF.

The chain couples TRBV2 to TRBJ1-1; D perhaps matches TRBD1 (6 bases). The germline V gene encodes CDR1 SNHLY and CDR2 FYNNEI. Trimming took off 4 bases at V and 1 base at J, with 7 bases between the two ends. This CDR3 contains 13 residues. This chain's CDR3 is CASSARGNTEAFF. The CDR3 bases are TGTGCCAGCAGTGCCAGGGGGAACACTGAAGCTTTCTTT. Full variable domain (remainder filled in from reference TRBV2 and TRBJ1-1): EPEVTQTPSHQVTQMGQEVILRCVPISNHLYFYWYRQILGQKVEFLVSFYNNEISEKSEIFDDQFSVERPDGSNFTLKIRSTKLEDSAMYFCASSARGNTEAFFGQGTRLTVV.

The CDR3, as DNA: TGTGCCAGCAGCCCCATTGGGGCGGGGAGCTCCTACGAGCAGTACTTC. It specifies CASSPIGAGSSYEQYF. The chain couples TRBV3-1 (or the pseudogene TRBV3-2) to TRBJ2-7; possible D gene TRBD2, 6 bases. Germline CDR1 LGHDT, CDR2 YNNKEL (reference sequence). This CDR3 contains 16 residues. V was shortened by 4 bases and J by 0 bases, with 16 bases between the two germline ends.

The rearrangement links TRBV19 to TRBJ2-3, with TRBD1 matching 7 bases. The CDR3 runs to 16 residues. The junction had 12 bases not matched to a gene; V was cut back by 3 bases and J by 6 bases. The V gene's germline CDR1 is LNHDA and CDR2 SQIVND (reference sequence). This CDR3 reads CASSIVTGAGSDTQYF. CDR3 DNA sequence: TGTGCCAGTAGTATCGTAACAGGGGCAGGTTCGGATACGCAGTATTTT.

The rearrangement uses TRBV4-1 and TRBJ2-7; 12 bases align to TRBD2. Losses at the gene ends were 0 bases for V and 1 base for J; bases not matched to a gene: 7. Germline CDR1 is MGHRA and CDR2 is YSYEKL. The CDR3 consists of 18 residues. The CDR3 DNA sequence: TGCGCCAGCAGCCAAGAACCCGGACTAGCGGGGCCTTCCTACGAGCAGTACTTC. Amino acids: CASSQEPGLAGPSYEQYF.

The V and J genes are TRBV19 and TRBJ2-7; 7 nucleotides align to TRBD1. This CDR3 is 13 amino acids long. Looked up from germline, CDR1 is LNHDA and CDR2 is SQIVND (reference sequence). V lost 3 bases and J lost 6; bases outside the gene matches: 5. Written as DNA, the CDR3 is TGTGCCAGTAGTATGACGGGACAGATCGAGCAGTACTTC. Translation gives CASSMTGQIEQYF.

This clone was observed a single time. The chain recombines TRBV27 with TRBJ1-2; 7 nucleotides line up with TRBD1. J lost 8 bases, V lost 2 bases, and 5 bases had no gene match. This CDR3 spans 13 amino acids. From germline, CDR1 is MNHEY and CDR2 SMNVEV (reference sequence). The CDR3 nucleotides are TGTGCCAGCAGTTTACTGACAGGGTCCGGCTACACCTTC. Residues: CASSLLTGSGYTF.

The chain is built from TRBV25-1 and TRBJ2-1; D is unclear. The CDR3 contains 15 residues. With 4 bases removed from V and 0 bases from J, the gap between germline ends came to 10 bases. Per the germline V gene, CDR1 is MGHDK and CDR2 is SYGVNS. The CDR3 protein is CASSGSASSYNEQFF. CDR3 in DNA: TGTGCCAGCAGTGGCTCTGCGAGCTCCTACAATGAGCAGTTCTTC.